This T cell receptor beta chain came from a study of T cell responses to AZD1222 COVID-19 vaccine. Trimming shortened V by 0 bases and J by 3 bases, and 9 bases separated the two germline ends. Per the germline V gene, CDR1 is SGDLS and CDR2 is YYNGEE. This CDR3 contains 14 residues. Profiling relied on immunoSEQ multiplex PCR, and the TCRdb table lists in-frame clones only, not all of them. The repertoire holds roughly 180,000 clones, around 90% seen once, with approximately 1.9% in the top ten. Notes on this clone: Its antigen is not identified.

Findings of the study overall: Among vaccine-associated CD4 TCRs, coverage spanned spike, with dominance at 160-218 and 743-854. Donors were mostly white British, more females; clonal diversity possibly underestimated.

The chain combines TRBV9 with TRBJ1-1; D possibly corresponds to TRBD1 (5 bases). The sequencing used peripheral blood, collected 28 days after the second AZD1222 dose. The clonotype was recovered from an adult who received the AZD1222 COVID-19 vaccine. This CDR3 is CASSVGGDDTEAFF. The CDR3 DNA reads as TGTGCCAGCAGCGTAGGGGGGGATGACACTGAAGCTTTCTTT.